This TCR beta chain stems from a study of blood T cell repertoires in COVID-19. Turning to the study itself: Acute and convalescent COVID-19 specimens originated in the United States, Italy and Spain. PBMCs, B-cell-depleted T cells, or T cells provided the cDNA or gDNA that made up the material.

The CDR3 consists of 15 residues. Germline CDR1 and CDR2: SNHLY and FYNNEI. J was trimmed by 5 bases and V by 8 bases; bases with no gene match: 8. Original processing methods: From reference gene primer amplification, estimates of nucleated cell counts were derived. Here immunoSEQ multiplex PCR was the method, and the copy in TCRdb shows in-frame clones only, minus some. Clone size and V and J calls were adopted from that table, with D and trimming inferred from the DNA. This sample has over 55,000 clones; more than 75% occur once, and the top ten carry around 7.4%. The chain carries TRBV2 and TRBJ2-2; 10 nucleotides line up with TRBD1. The sample comprised peripheral blood. This receptor was taken from a human donor with active COVID-19. The donor label of this sample is uncertain. CDR3 nucleotide sequence: TGTGCCAGCTCGTTTCGGGACAGGGGAACCGGGGAGCTGTTTTTT. The encoded protein is CASSFRDRGTGELFF.